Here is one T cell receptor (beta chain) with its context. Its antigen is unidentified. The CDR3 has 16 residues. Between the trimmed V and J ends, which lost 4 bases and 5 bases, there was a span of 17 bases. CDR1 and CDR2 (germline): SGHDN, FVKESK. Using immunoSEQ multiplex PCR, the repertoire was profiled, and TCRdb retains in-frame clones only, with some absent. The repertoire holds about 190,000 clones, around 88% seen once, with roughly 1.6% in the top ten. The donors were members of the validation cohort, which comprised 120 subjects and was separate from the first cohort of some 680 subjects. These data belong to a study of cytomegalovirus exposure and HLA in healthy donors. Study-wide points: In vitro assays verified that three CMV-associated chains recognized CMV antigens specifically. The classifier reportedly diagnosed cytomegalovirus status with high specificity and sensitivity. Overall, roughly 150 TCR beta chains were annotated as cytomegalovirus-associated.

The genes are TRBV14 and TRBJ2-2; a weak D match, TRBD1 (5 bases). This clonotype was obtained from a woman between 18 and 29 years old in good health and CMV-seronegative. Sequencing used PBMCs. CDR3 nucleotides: TGTGCCAGCAGCCCAGCACTCCCGAAGGGGACCGGGGAGCTGTTTTTT. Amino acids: CASSPALPKGTGELFF.